The T cell receptor (beta chain) described here comes from a study of PD-L1 blockade in urothelial cancer. Study-wide background: Patients' histories included 0 to 3 prior chemotherapy regimens.

Time point described: pretreatment peripheral blood. J was trimmed by 3 bases and V by 8 bases; bases with no gene match: 2. Germline lookup yields CDR1 SNHLY and CDR2 FYNNEI. This CDR3 region has 12 residues. Measured with immunoSEQ multiplex PCR; TCRdb has only the in-frame clones, and not every one. The data hold roughly 51,000 clones, with about 86% observed a single time. The sequence derives from a man in his sixties with urothelial cancer. The starting material was PBMCs, obtained around atezolizumab (anti-PD-L1) treatment. V and J are TRBV2 and TRBJ2-3; TRBD1 aligns across 7 bases. The CDR3 DNA follows: TGTGCCAGCGAGGACAGGACAGATACGCAGTATTTT. As protein: CASEDRTDTQYF.